The sample holds a few counts of the clone carrying this TCR beta chain. The antigen is undetermined. The record originates from a study of response to subunit inactivated influenza vaccine. Study-level points and caveats: A suggestion made by the authors is that each seasonal influenza vaccination recruits few new T cells.

TCRdb reprocessed the RT-PCR reads with MiXCR, giving one entry per CDR3 protein. The sample records 500,000 or so distinct CDR3 sequences, approximately 17% being singletons. In germline, CDR1 is MDHEN, CDR2 SYDVKM. The V end was cut by 7 bases, the J end by 6 bases, with 12 bases between. This CDR3 has 12 residues. This receptor was identified in a man aged 50 to 69 who received an inactivated influenza vaccine. The material was CD4+ T cells sorted from PBMCs, obtained 23 to 25 months after vaccination. The chain carries TRBV28 and TRBJ2-5, with D unclear. This CDR3 is CASTRSSQTQYF. The CDR3 bases are TGTGCCAGCACTAGGAGTTCGCAGACCCAGTACTTC.